This T cell receptor beta chain derives from a study of technical replicates of blood from several donors (dated by TCRdb to the late 2010s). CDR1 and CDR2, looked up from the germline V gene, are SNHLY and FYNNEI. The CDR3 numbers 17 residues from cysteine through phenylalanine. Only the CDR3 region is kept as DNA, spanning 51 bases read in frame from base 1. V is cut back by 6 bases and J by 3 bases, with 6 bases in the junction unmatched. Regarding this clone: What antigen it recognizes has not been identified. No base-level quality is on record; no much larger clone is a single base apart.

Preparation of the library involved the immunoSEQ multiplex PCR assay. In TCRdb, the immuneACCESS table is reduced to in-frame sequences with V and J assigned. These tables do not hold every clone; where another copy was compared, an unresolved V gene accounts for under half, and the others remain unexplained. Across this sample there are roughly 80,000 clones, with around 91% seen only once. The ten most abundant clones make up roughly 0.38% of the sample. This chain joins TRBV2 to TRBJ2-6; 12 bases in the junction line up with TRBD2. The sequence derives from a human donor in good health. Sequences were obtained from T cells isolated from PBMCs. The nucleotide sequence reads TGTGCCAGCAGCGACGGACTAGCGGGACTTGGGGCCAACGTCCTGACTTTC. Its protein reads: CASSDGLAGLGANVLTF.